This TCR beta chain was retrieved from a study of blood T cell repertoires in COVID-19. About the study: The cDNA or gDNA used as material had been derived from T cells, B-cell-depleted T cells, or PBMCs.

Produced via immunoSEQ multiplex PCR; TCRdb's table is partial and in-frame only. The data show 250,000 to 350,000 clones, 85% to 90% seen once. The sequenced material came from PBMCs or T cells enriched from blood (not recorded which). The source of this sequence is a woman between 50 and 59 years old who had been exposed to COVID-19.

The CDR3 loop reads CATSARGQGGPLTQYF. The CDR3 DNA reads as TGTGCCACCAGTGCCAGGGGACAGGGGGGTCCTTTGACCCAGTACTTC. The chain links TRBV24-1 to TRBJ2-5, with TRBD1 identical over 11 bases. Germline assignment: CDR1 KGHDR and CDR2 SFDVKD. The V gene end was trimmed by 5 bases and the J gene end by 7 bases; junction bases not matched to a gene: 11. The CDR3 loop spans 16 amino acids.